Below are 6 T cell receptor beta chains sequenced from a single sample in a study of pediatric ulcerative colitis. The data were produced by immunoSEQ multiplex PCR, yet TCRdb's version contains in-frame clones alone and is incomplete. The table lists about 36,000 clones, around 73% of them singletons. During colonoscopy, one to two rectal pinch biopsies were collected. Sample: gut tissue. The receptors come from a boy aged 10-17 years with moderate ulcerative colitis.

The chain joins TRBV27 to TRBJ2-6, with TRBD2 as a possible D gene (7 bases). The germline V gene encodes CDR1 MNHEY and CDR2 SMNVEV (reference sequence). The CDR3 sequence is 18 residues long. V was pared by 7 bases and J by 0 bases, with 19 bases between. CDR3 region: CASTTVGGHISGANVLTF. CDR3 DNA: TGTGCCAGCACCACGGTCGGGGGGCACATCTCTGGGGCCAACGTCCTGACTTTC.

V and J are TRBV18 and TRBJ2-3, with D possibly matching TRBD2 (6 bases). The CDR3 totals 15 residues. Trimming removed 2 bases at V and 1 base at J, with 10 bases between. Germline V gene lookup returns CDR1 KGHSH and CDR2 LQKENI. This CDR3 reads CASSPSGDRTDTQYF. For the CDR3, the DNA is TGTGCCAGCTCACCATCGGGGGATCGCACAGATACGCAGTATTTT.

The chain uses TRBV4-1 and TRBJ2-7, with no clear D. This CDR3 comprises 14 residues. Per germline, CDR1 MGHRA and CDR2 YSYEKL. Trimming left V 0 bases short and J 3 bases short, with 9 bases between. The CDR3 loop is CASSQEKGFYEQYF. DNA of the CDR3: TGCGCCAGCAGCCAAGAGAAAGGGTTCTACGAGCAGTACTTC.

The gene calls are TRBV6-6 and TRBJ2-5, with 9 positions matching TRBD2. Germline V gene lookup returns CDR1 MNHNY and CDR2 SVGAGI (reference sequence). Trimming at V came to 6 bases and at J to 5 bases, leaving 13 bases not matched to a gene. CDR3 length: 16 residues. This chain's CDR3 is CASSPPGGRALETQYF. CDR3 nucleotides: TGTGCCAGCAGCCCCCCGGGCGGGAGGGCCCTGGAGACCCAGTACTTC.

This chain uses TRBV29-1 with TRBJ2-5, with 7 bases that match TRBD2. V trimming: 5 bases; J trimming: 2 bases; junction bases outside the gene matches: 8. The CDR3 spans 14 residues. From germline, CDR1 is SQVTM and CDR2 ANQGSEA. The DNA for the CDR3 is TGCAGCGTTCCTTCTAGCGGAAAACAAGAGACCCAGTACTTC. This translates into CSVPSSGKQETQYF.

This chain connects TRBV18 to TRBJ1-4; 8 nucleotides align to TRBD1. The V segment lost 3 bases and the J segment 6 bases; nucleotides outside the gene matches: 6. This CDR3 has 15 residues. CDR1 and CDR2 (germline): KGHSH, LQKENI. The CDR3 protein is CASSPPTGEHEKLFF. CDR3 bases: TGTGCCAGCTCACCCCCGACAGGGGAGCATGAAAAACTGTTTTTT.